This T cell receptor (beta chain) was identified in a study of human T cells and chemical hapten exposure. Study observations and caveats: With regard to DPC sensitization, TCRs above 1 in 1000 frequency did not change.

TCRdb used MiXCR to reprocess the RACE reads, holding one entry per CDR3 protein. Among more than 300,000 distinct CDR3 sequences, around 5.5% were seen once, and the ten largest hold about 7.7%. Comments on this clonotype: Its antigen remains unknown.

Time point meaning: pre-sensitization, week 0. The treatment is: therapeutic diphenylcyclopropenone sensitization with weekly scalp DPC. The receptor was isolated from a woman between 18 and 30 years old with alopecia areata. Some clones in this sample may be carry-over from other donors' samples. The specimen was whole blood, collected in connection with sensitization to the hapten diphenylcyclopropenone (DPC).

CDR3 nucleotides: TGTGCCAGCATCCTTCGACAGGGGGCAGACAATGAGCAGTTCTTC. This codes for CASILRQGADNEQFF. The genes are TRBV6-2 or TRBV6-3 and TRBJ2-1; 10 nucleotides agree with TRBD1. Germline values: CDR1 MNHEY, CDR2 SVGEGT. The CDR3 is made up of 15 amino acids. J was trimmed by 5 bases and V by 7 bases; bases with no gene match: 8.